Listed below are T cell receptor beta chains from one sample, sequenced in a study of vaccination effects on CD4 cells after COVID-19. Profiled with immunoSEQ multiplex PCR; TCRdb holds only in-frame clones, not every one. The sample consists of tens of thousands of clones, around 74% of them appearing once. No antigens are known for them. Sequenced here: CD4+ T cells from PBMCs cultured with HCoV-229E spike peptides, sampled before COVID-19 vaccination. The receptors here all came from a human donor who received a COVID-19 vaccine. CDR3s include the opening cysteine and the closing phenylalanine or tryptophan. Each record gives: clone size, D gene, CDR3 length, J gene, V gene, CDR3 DNA, CDR3 protein. The D gene is left open where the match is weak. Only part of the rows carry a size: once, few, many, or a class if the clone is expanded.

clone_size: .
d_call: TRBD1
cdr3_length: 14
j_call: TRBJ1-2
v_call: TRBV6-5
cdr3_nt: TGTGCCAGCAGTTCCCCGACAGGGAACTATGGCTACACCTTC
cdr3_aa: CASSSPTGNYGYTF

clone_size: few
d_call: .
cdr3_length: 16
j_call: TRBJ1-5
v_call: TRBV24-1
cdr3_nt: TGTGCCACCAGCGATCCCCGGGACACCTCAAATCAGCCCCAGCATTTT
cdr3_aa: CATSDPRDTSNQPQHF

clone_size: .
d_call: .
cdr3_length: 13
j_call: TRBJ2-3
v_call: TRBV18
cdr3_nt: TGTGCCAGCTCACCGCAGGGAATAGATACGCAGTATTTT
cdr3_aa: CASSPQGIDTQYF

clone_size: .
d_call: .
cdr3_length: 13
j_call: TRBJ2-3
v_call: TRBV7-2
cdr3_nt: TGTGCCAGCAGCCGTACCCGAACAGATACGCAGTATTTT
cdr3_aa: CASSRTRTDTQYF

clone_size: .
d_call: TRBD2
cdr3_length: 17
j_call: TRBJ2-2
v_call: TRBV14
cdr3_nt: TGTGCCAGCAGCCAACGGAGACTAGCGGCGAACACCGGGGAGCTGTTTTTT
cdr3_aa: CASSQRRLAANTGELFF

clone_size: .
d_call: TRBD1
cdr3_length: 16
j_call: TRBJ2-3
v_call: TRBV11-3
cdr3_nt: TGTGCCAGCAGCTTCCGACAGGGGACGGGCACAGATACGCAGTATTTT
cdr3_aa: CASSFRQGTGTDTQYF

clone_size: .
d_call: .
cdr3_length: 12
j_call: TRBJ1-4
v_call: TRBV7-9
cdr3_nt: TGTGCCAGCAGCTGGGGGGATGAAAAACTGTTTTTT
cdr3_aa: CASSWGDEKLFF

clone_size: .
d_call: .
cdr3_length: 19
j_call: TRBJ2-3
v_call: TRBV4-2
cdr3_nt: TGTGCCAGCAGCCAAGGTAGGATTGCCGGGGGACGTAGCACAGATACGCAGTATTTT
cdr3_aa: CASSQGRIAGGRSTDTQYF

clone_size: few
d_call: .
cdr3_length: 14
j_call: TRBJ1-2
v_call: TRBV6-5
cdr3_nt: TGTGCCAGCAGTAGAACTGAGGGCTCCTATGGCTACACCTTC
cdr3_aa: CASSRTEGSYGYTF

clone_size: .
d_call: .
cdr3_length: 15
j_call: TRBJ1-3
v_call: TRBV18
cdr3_nt: TGTGCCAGCTCACCACCGACAGCGATTGGAAACACCATATATTTT
cdr3_aa: CASSPPTAIGNTIYF

clone_size: .
d_call: TRBD1
cdr3_length: 16
j_call: TRBJ1-3
v_call: TRBV7-2
cdr3_nt: TGTGCCAGCAGCCCTAGTAGAACAGGGGTCGGGGGCACCATATATTTT
cdr3_aa: CASSPSRTGVGGTIYF

clone_size: .
d_call: TRBD2
cdr3_length: 15
j_call: TRBJ2-6
v_call: TRBV2
cdr3_nt: TGTGCCAGCAGTGTCGGGGGGGCTGGGGCCAACGTCCTGACTTTC
cdr3_aa: CASSVGGAGANVLTF

clone_size: few
d_call: TRBD1
cdr3_length: 14
j_call: TRBJ2-1
v_call: TRBV10-1
cdr3_nt: TGCGCCAGCCGTCCGGGACAGGGAGGCGGTGAGCAGTTCTTC
cdr3_aa: CASRPGQGGGEQFF

clone_size: .
d_call: TRBD1
cdr3_length: 15
j_call: TRBJ1-1
v_call: TRBV10-2
cdr3_nt: TGCGCCAGCAGCGTTATCAGGGGGCCGCACACTGAAGCTTTCTTT
cdr3_aa: CASSVIRGPHTEAFF

clone_size: few
d_call: .
cdr3_length: 14
j_call: TRBJ1-3
v_call: TRBV7-3
cdr3_nt: TGTGCCAGCAGCTTGGGAGGGGAGGGAAACACCATATATTTT
cdr3_aa: CASSLGGEGNTIYF

clone_size: .
d_call: TRBD1
cdr3_length: 17
j_call: TRBJ1-5
v_call: TRBV6-1
cdr3_nt: TGTGCCAGCAGTGGGCAACAGGGGGCGGGTGGCAATCAGCCCCAGCATTTT
cdr3_aa: CASSGQQGAGGNQPQHF

clone_size: .
d_call: .
cdr3_length: 13
j_call: TRBJ1-2
v_call: TRBV7-2
cdr3_nt: TGTGCCAGCTCCGCAGGGAGCGGCTATGGCTACACCTTC
cdr3_aa: CASSAGSGYGYTF

clone_size: once
d_call: .
cdr3_length: 16
j_call: TRBJ2-3
v_call: TRBV4-1
cdr3_nt: TGCGCCAGCAGAAGAGTCCCTCACTCTAGCACAGATACGCAGTATTTT
cdr3_aa: CASRRVPHSSTDTQYF

clone_size: .
d_call: .
cdr3_length: 13
j_call: TRBJ1-2
v_call: TRBV24-1
cdr3_nt: TGTGCCACCAGTGAGGGGATAAACTATGGCTACACCTTC
cdr3_aa: CATSEGINYGYTF

clone_size: .
d_call: .
cdr3_length: 13
j_call: TRBJ2-2
v_call: TRBV2
cdr3_nt: TGTGCCAGCAATGTTGGTTACACCGGGGAGCTGTTTTTT
cdr3_aa: CASNVGYTGELFF

clone_size: .
d_call: TRBD1
cdr3_length: 17
j_call: TRBJ2-2
v_call: TRBV25-1
cdr3_nt: TGTGCCAGCAGTGAATTCTTGGGACAGGGGGCCCCCGGGGAGCTGTTTTTT
cdr3_aa: CASSEFLGQGAPGELFF

clone_size: .
d_call: TRBD1
cdr3_length: 19
j_call: TRBJ1-4
v_call: TRBV28
cdr3_nt: TGTGCCAGCAGCCCTTTGACAGGGCGTCGAACGCGAACTAATGAAAAACTGTTTTTT
cdr3_aa: CASSPLTGRRTRTNEKLFF

clone_size: .
d_call: .
cdr3_length: 14
j_call: TRBJ1-1
v_call: TRBV5-1
cdr3_nt: TGCGCCAGCAGCTTGGGACCTACGAACACTGAAGCTTTCTTT
cdr3_aa: CASSLGPTNTEAFF

clone_size: .
d_call: .
cdr3_length: 12
j_call: TRBJ1-2
v_call: TRBV2
cdr3_nt: TGTGCCAGCATGAGGGACCTACCCGGCTACACCTTC
cdr3_aa: CASMRDLPGYTF

clone_size: .
d_call: .
cdr3_length: 14
j_call: TRBJ1-3
v_call: TRBV30
cdr3_nt: TGTGCCTGGACAGGAGGCTACTCTGGAAACACCATATATTTT
cdr3_aa: CAWTGGYSGNTIYF

clone_size: .
d_call: .
cdr3_length: 19
j_call: TRBJ2-1
v_call: TRBV5-1
cdr3_nt: TGCGCCAGCAGCTTCGGAGCCTTTGGACTGCCCGAATCCTACAATGAGCAGTTCTTC
cdr3_aa: CASSFGAFGLPESYNEQFF

clone_size: few
d_call: .
cdr3_length: 13
j_call: TRBJ2-1
v_call: TRBV29-1
cdr3_nt: TGCAGCGTTGAATCGGGCCTCTACAATGAGCAGTTCTTC
cdr3_aa: CSVESGLYNEQFF

clone_size: .
d_call: .
cdr3_length: 19
j_call: TRBJ1-5
v_call: TRBV30
cdr3_nt: TGTGCCTGGAGTGTAGGGGTTGTAACAGGAAAATATAGCAATCAGCCCCAGCATTTT
cdr3_aa: CAWSVGVVTGKYSNQPQHF

clone_size: .
d_call: TRBD1
cdr3_length: 14
j_call: TRBJ1-3
v_call: TRBV10-3
cdr3_nt: TGTGCCATCAGTGACCGGACAGGGGGAAACACCATATATTTT
cdr3_aa: CAISDRTGGNTIYF

clone_size: few
d_call: .
cdr3_length: 17
j_call: TRBJ2-1
v_call: TRBV7-2
cdr3_nt: TGTGCCAGCAGCTTAGTGGTCGGGGCGAGCTCCTACAATGAGCAGTTCTTC
cdr3_aa: CASSLVVGASSYNEQFF

clone_size: few
d_call: .
cdr3_length: 15
j_call: TRBJ1-5
v_call: TRBV19
cdr3_nt: TGTGCCAGTAGTATCGTAGGTCATAGCAATCAGCCCCAGCATTTT
cdr3_aa: CASSIVGHSNQPQHF

clone_size: .
d_call: .
cdr3_length: 13
j_call: TRBJ2-5
v_call: TRBV6-2/TRBV6-3
cdr3_nt: TGTGCCAGCAGTTGGCAGGGGCAAGAGACCCAGTACTTC
cdr3_aa: CASSWQGQETQYF

clone_size: .
d_call: .
cdr3_length: 15
j_call: TRBJ1-2
v_call: TRBV11-2
cdr3_nt: TGTGCCAGCAGCTTACTCGGTTTCGGGAACTATGGCTACACCTTC
cdr3_aa: CASSLLGFGNYGYTF

clone_size: .
d_call: .
cdr3_length: 13
j_call: TRBJ1-1
v_call: TRBV15
cdr3_nt: TGTGCCACCAGCAGAAACATGAACACTGAAGCTTTCTTT
cdr3_aa: CATSRNMNTEAFF

clone_size: .
d_call: .
cdr3_length: 14
j_call: TRBJ2-1
v_call: TRBV19
cdr3_nt: TGTGCCAGTACCATAAGGGGGTTTTACAATGAGCAGTTCTTC
cdr3_aa: CASTIRGFYNEQFF

clone_size: .
d_call: TRBD1
cdr3_length: 16
j_call: TRBJ1-2
v_call: TRBV3-1/TRBV3-2
cdr3_nt: TGTGCCAGCAGCTCAGGACAGGCAATGTTGGGGTATGGCTACACCTTC
cdr3_aa: CASSSGQAMLGYGYTF

clone_size: .
d_call: .
cdr3_length: 15
j_call: TRBJ2-3
v_call: TRBV3-1/TRBV3-2
cdr3_nt: TGTGCCAGCAGCCAACGTAGGGCAAGCACAGATACGCAGTATTTT
cdr3_aa: CASSQRRASTDTQYF

clone_size: .
d_call: TRBD2
cdr3_length: 14
j_call: TRBJ2-3
v_call: TRBV6-1
cdr3_nt: TGTGCCAGCAGTAATGAACTAGCGACGCATACGCAGTATTTT
cdr3_aa: CASSNELATHTQYF

clone_size: .
d_call: .
cdr3_length: 15
j_call: TRBJ1-1
v_call: TRBV7-9
cdr3_nt: TGTGCCAGCAGCTTAGGGGGGGCAGGAGAGGACGAAGCTTTCTTT
cdr3_aa: CASSLGGAGEDEAFF

clone_size: .
d_call: .
cdr3_length: 14
j_call: TRBJ2-6
v_call: TRBV19
cdr3_nt: TGTGCCAGCCGTCCTGTCAGTGGGGCCAACGTCCTGACTTTC
cdr3_aa: CASRPVSGANVLTF

clone_size: .
d_call: TRBD1
cdr3_length: 17
j_call: TRBJ2-2
v_call: TRBV19
cdr3_nt: TGTGCCAGTAGTCCCAGGGGACAGGGGAGGAGGACCGGGGAGCTGTTTTTT
cdr3_aa: CASSPRGQGRRTGELFF

clone_size: .
d_call: .
cdr3_length: 14
j_call: TRBJ1-3
v_call: TRBV6-5
cdr3_nt: TGTGCCAGCAGTTACTCAGGGACTGGAAACACCATATATTTT
cdr3_aa: CASSYSGTGNTIYF

clone_size: .
d_call: TRBD1
cdr3_length: 16
j_call: TRBJ1-5
v_call: TRBV7-9
cdr3_nt: TGTGCCAGCCTAGGACAGGAAGATAGAAGCAATCAGCCCCAGCATTTT
cdr3_aa: CASLGQEDRSNQPQHF

clone_size: .
d_call: .
cdr3_length: 14
j_call: TRBJ1-5
v_call: TRBV9
cdr3_nt: TGTGCCAGCAGCGTGGGGGGGGTCAATCAGCCCCAGCATTTT
cdr3_aa: CASSVGGVNQPQHF

clone_size: .
d_call: .
cdr3_length: 15
j_call: TRBJ2-3
v_call: TRBV7-2
cdr3_nt: TGTGCCAGCAGCTTCTATGAAACTAGCACAGATACGCAGTATTTT
cdr3_aa: CASSFYETSTDTQYF

clone_size: few
d_call: TRBD1
cdr3_length: 16
j_call: TRBJ1-3
v_call: TRBV5-1
cdr3_nt: TGCGCCAGCAGCTTGGCGCCAGGGGGAACTGGAAACACCATATATTTT
cdr3_aa: CASSLAPGGTGNTIYF

clone_size: .
d_call: .
cdr3_length: 14
j_call: TRBJ1-3
v_call: TRBV2
cdr3_nt: TGTGCCAGCAGTGAAGGTGGGGGCGGAAACACCATATATTTT
cdr3_aa: CASSEGGGGNTIYF

clone_size: .
d_call: TRBD1
cdr3_length: 14
j_call: TRBJ1-6
v_call: TRBV7-8
cdr3_nt: TGTGCCAGCAGCGTAACAGGGGGTTTGTCACCCCTCCACTTT
cdr3_aa: CASSVTGGLSPLHF

clone_size: .
d_call: TRBD1
cdr3_length: 14
j_call: TRBJ1-3
v_call: TRBV7-9
cdr3_nt: TGTGCCAGCAGCCGGGACAGGGGTAGTAACACCATATATTTT
cdr3_aa: CASSRDRGSNTIYF

clone_size: few
d_call: TRBD1
cdr3_length: 15
j_call: TRBJ1-4
v_call: TRBV28
cdr3_nt: TGTGCCAGCAGTACATCCGGGACAGGGGCTGAAAAACTGTTTTTT
cdr3_aa: CASSTSGTGAEKLFF

clone_size: .
d_call: .
cdr3_length: 14
j_call: TRBJ1-1
v_call: TRBV19
cdr3_nt: TGTGCCAGTAGTGCGAAACAGGGCTTATTAGAAGCTTTCTTT
cdr3_aa: CASSAKQGLLEAFF

clone_size: few
d_call: .
cdr3_length: 14
j_call: TRBJ1-2
v_call: TRBV6-6
cdr3_nt: TGTGCCAGCACCCGAGGCGCGGGGTCCTATGGCTACACCTTC
cdr3_aa: CASTRGAGSYGYTF

clone_size: .
d_call: TRBD2
cdr3_length: 20
j_call: TRBJ2-3
v_call: TRBV5-1
cdr3_nt: TGCGCCAGCAGCTATTCCATACTAGCGGGGGGTTTTACTAGCACAGATACGCAGTATTTT
cdr3_aa: CASSYSILAGGFTSTDTQYF

clone_size: .
d_call: .
cdr3_length: 15
j_call: TRBJ1-1
v_call: TRBV3-1/TRBV3-2
cdr3_nt: TGTGCCAGCAGCCAAAGGCAGGGCACGGACACTGAAGCTTTCTTT
cdr3_aa: CASSQRQGTDTEAFF

clone_size: .
d_call: .
cdr3_length: 14
j_call: TRBJ2-5
v_call: TRBV9
cdr3_nt: TGTGCCAGCAGCAAAAGGACAGCTCAAGAGACCCAGTACTTC
cdr3_aa: CASSKRTAQETQYF

clone_size: .
d_call: TRBD1
cdr3_length: 17
j_call: TRBJ1-5
v_call: TRBV7-9
cdr3_nt: TGTGCCAGCAGCTTGTACGGGACAGGCGAAAGCAATCAGCCCCAGCATTTT
cdr3_aa: CASSLYGTGESNQPQHF

clone_size: .
d_call: .
cdr3_length: 15
j_call: TRBJ2-3
v_call: TRBV5-1
cdr3_nt: TGCGCCAGCAGCCCGGAGGGGTTCTCGACAGATACGCAGTATTTT
cdr3_aa: CASSPEGFSTDTQYF

clone_size: .
d_call: .
cdr3_length: 13
j_call: TRBJ2-6
v_call: TRBV30
cdr3_nt: TGTGCCTCTAGGGCCTCTGGGGCCAACGTCCTGACTTTC
cdr3_aa: CASRASGANVLTF